Below are 16 T cell receptor beta chains sequenced from a single sample in a study of graft-versus-host responses after intestinal transplantation. For these receptors, no antigen is known. Here immunoSEQ multiplex PCR was the method, and the copy in TCRdb shows in-frame clones only, minus some. The sample records roughly 120,000 clones, approximately 95% being singletons. The specimen was unstimulated CD8+ T cells sorted from spleen or lymph node cells, collected before intestinal transplant. These receptors all come from a human donor who received an intestinal transplant.

In nucleotides, the CDR3 is TGTGCCAGCAGTGCCGATGTTAGCGGGACCTCCTACGAGCAGTACTTC. Amino acid sequence: CASSADVSGTSYEQYF. The chain uses TRBV6-1 and TRBJ2-7; 8 bases map to TRBD2. The CDR3 runs to 16 residues. Germline CDR1 is MNHNS and CDR2 is SASEGT. V was clipped by 4 bases and J by 0 bases; unmatched bases: 8.

The chain combines TRBV7-2 with TRBJ2-5; 9 nucleotides match TRBD2. TRBJ2-7 matches the DNA end more closely, so the J call is doubtful. This CDR3 is built from 16 residues. CDR1 SGHTA and CDR2 FQGNSA come from the germline V gene. The CDR3 loop is CASSLMASGAPYEQYF. The DNA for the CDR3 is TGTGCCAGCAGCTTGATGGCTAGCGGGGCCCCCTACGAGCAGTACTTC.

The chain joins TRBV28 to TRBJ1-1, with 7 nucleotides matching TRBD1. Germline V gives CDR1 MDHEN, CDR2 SYDVKM. CDR3 length equals 14 residues. The V segment lost 6 bases and the J segment 0 bases; nucleotides outside the gene matches: 4. CDR3 nucleotides: TGTGCCAGCAGCCTCGGACAGGTGAACACTGAAGCTTTCTTT. The encoded protein is CASSLGQVNTEAFF. Full variable domain (missing parts from reference TRBV28 and TRBJ1-1): DVKVTQSSRYLVKRTGEKVFLECVQDMDHENMFWYRQDPGLGLRLIYFSYDVKMKEKGDIPEGYSVSREKKERFSLILESASTNQTSMYLCASSLGQVNTEAFFGQGTRLTVV.

The chain couples TRBV7-8 to TRBJ1-4, with D perhaps TRBD1 (5 bases). The germline V gene has CDR1 SGHVS and CDR2 FQNEAQ. This CDR3 region has 17 residues. V was trimmed by 4 bases and J by 8 bases, leaving 23 bases between them. The CDR3 DNA sequence: TGTGCCAGCAGCTCAGCCTCCGGGGGGGTACCGAGGGAAAAACTGTTTTTT. It is translated as CASSSASGGVPREKLFF.

This chain joins TRBV30 and TRBJ2-7; D is possibly TRBD1 or TRBD2 (5 bases each). The V gene's germline CDR1 is GTSNPN and CDR2 SVGIG (reference sequence). V was pared by 7 bases and J by 3 bases, with 19 bases between. The CDR3 sequence is 14 residues long. The CDR3 here is CASSPGTYDYEQYF. CDR3 nucleotides: TGTGCCTCTTCGCCCGGGACCTATGACTACGAGCAGTACTTC.

V usage is TRBV6-6 and J usage is TRBJ2-5; 11 nucleotides align to TRBD1. The J call is in doubt because the DNA end fits TRBJ2-7 better. This CDR3 region has 16 residues. CDR1 MNHNY and CDR2 SVGAGI come from the germline V gene (reference sequence). Here the CDR3 reads CASSYPGQGVSDEQYF. In DNA form, the CDR3 reads TGTGCCAGCAGTTACCCGGGACAGGGGGTTTCGGACGAGCAGTACTTC.

The chain is built from TRBV4-3 and TRBJ2-7; no firm D call. The CDR3 spans 13 residues. From germline, CDR1 is LGHNA and CDR2 YSLEER. Trimming took off 3 bases at V and 3 bases at J, with 9 bases between the two ends. The CDR3 loop reads CASSHYKGYEQYF. The CDR3 nucleotides read TGCGCCAGCAGCCACTATAAGGGCTACGAGCAGTACTTC.

The chain joins TRBV6-5 to TRBJ2-1; 13 nucleotides agree with TRBD2. Germline loops: CDR1 MNHEY, CDR2 SVGAGI. This CDR3 is built from 15 residues. The V gene end was trimmed by 2 bases and the J gene end by 9 bases; junction bases not matched to a gene: 4. CDR3 bases: TGTGCCAGCAGTTACGGACTAGCGGGAGTGGTTGAGCAGTTCTTC. Amino acids: CASSYGLAGVVEQFF.

V usage is TRBV11-2 and J usage is TRBJ2-1; no firm D call. The CDR3 contains 15 residues. Trimming took off 2 bases at V and 0 bases at J, with 8 bases between the two ends. CDR1 SGHAT and CDR2 FQNNGV come from the germline V gene. CDR3 in amino acids: CASSLMFSSYNEQFF. CDR3 DNA sequence: TGTGCCAGCAGCTTAATGTTTAGCTCCTACAATGAGCAGTTCTTC.

The sample holds one count of this clone. The J gene is TRBJ2-7, the V gene TRBV4-3; 7 bases map to TRBD2. The CDR3 is made up of 16 amino acids. Germline-derived CDR1 and CDR2 are LGHNA and YSLEER. Trimming removed 0 bases from V and 3 bases from J; junction bases left unmatched: 8. As DNA, the CDR3 is TGCGCCAGCAGCCAAGAACTTCTCCAGCGGGGCTACGAGCAGTACTTC. Its protein is CASSQELLQRGYEQYF.

V gene TRBV5-4 combines with J gene TRBJ2-1; 10 bases are a match to TRBD2. The V segment lost 3 bases and the J segment 6 bases; nucleotides outside the gene matches: 3. This CDR3 has 14 amino acids. The germline V gene encodes CDR1 SGHNT and CDR2 YYREEE (reference sequence). CDR3 in DNA: TGTGCCAGCAGCTACTTAGCGGGAGGCAATGAGCAGTTCTTC. Its translation: CASSYLAGGNEQFF.

The J gene is TRBJ2-1, the V gene TRBV7-3; TRBD1 might be the D (6 bases). The CDR3 totals 12 residues. Trimming removed 0 bases at V and 12 bases at J, with 9 bases between. Germline lookup yields CDR1 SGHTA and CDR2 FQGTGA. The CDR3 region is CASSLTGAAQFF. DNA for the CDR3: TGTGCCAGCAGCTTAACGGGGGCGGCGCAGTTCTTC.

V gene TRBV10-2 combines with J gene TRBJ2-1; TRBD1 matches at 8 bases. CDR3 length equals 14 residues. Germline loops: CDR1 WSHSY, CDR2 SAAADI. The trim removed 6 bases at V and 4 bases at J, leaving 5 bases unmatched. The chain's CDR3 is CASRTTGVYNEQFF. For the CDR3, the DNA is TGCGCCAGCAGGACGACAGGGGTATACAATGAGCAGTTCTTC.

This chain uses TRBV4-1 with TRBJ1-5, with unresolved D. Germline CDR1 reads MGHRA; CDR2 reads YSYEKL. Trimming removed 8 bases from V and 0 bases from J, with 8 bases in between. CDR3 length: 13 amino acids. CDR3: CASSRYSNQPQHF. The CDR3 nucleotides read TGCGCCAGCTCGAGGTATAGCAATCAGCCCCAGCATTTT.

The V gene is TRBV28, the J gene TRBJ1-1, with D perhaps TRBD1 (5 bases). The germline gives CDR1 MDHEN, CDR2 SYDVKM. V was pared by 2 bases and J by 1 base, with 17 bases between. The CDR3 contains 17 residues. CDR3 in amino acids: CASSLGTWGFENTEAFF. CDR3 nucleotides: TGTGCCAGCAGTTTAGGGACCTGGGGGTTTGAGAACACTGAAGCTTTCTTT.

The V gene is TRBV9, the J gene TRBJ2-3; tentative D call: TRBD2 (6 bases). CDR3 length: 15 amino acids. Between the trimmed V and J ends, which lost 1 base and 1 base, there was a span of 10 bases. CDR1 SGDLS and CDR2 YYNGEE come from the germline V gene. CDR3 in DNA: TGTGCCAGCAGCGTAAGGGAGGAAGGCACAGATACGCAGTATTTT. The encoded protein is CASSVREEGTDTQYF.